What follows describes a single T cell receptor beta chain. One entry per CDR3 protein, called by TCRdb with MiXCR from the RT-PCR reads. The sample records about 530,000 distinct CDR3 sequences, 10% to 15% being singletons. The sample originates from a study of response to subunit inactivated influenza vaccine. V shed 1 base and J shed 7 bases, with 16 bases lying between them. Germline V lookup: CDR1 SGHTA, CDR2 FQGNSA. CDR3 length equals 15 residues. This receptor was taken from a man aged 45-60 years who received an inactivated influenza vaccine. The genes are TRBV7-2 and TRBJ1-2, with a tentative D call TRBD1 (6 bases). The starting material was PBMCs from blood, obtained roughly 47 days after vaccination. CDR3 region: CASSLGTGSRSGYTF. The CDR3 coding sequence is TGTGCCAGCAGCTTAGGAACAGGGAGTCGGAGTGGCTACACCTTC. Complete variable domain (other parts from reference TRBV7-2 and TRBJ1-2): GAGVSQSPSNKVTEKGKDVELRCDPISGHTALYWYRQSLGQGLEFLIYFQGNSAPDKSGLPSDRFSAERTGGSVSTLTIQRTQQEDSAVYLCASSLGTGSRSGYTFGSGTRLTVV.